Each of the 17 T cell receptor beta chains below was sequenced from the same sample in a study of technical replicates of blood from a few donors. The protocol was immunoSEQ multiplex PCR, while the TCRdb copy is restricted to in-frame clones and leaves out a portion. The table has under 90,000 clones, around 94% seen once; the top ten hold around 0.25%. What was sequenced was T cells isolated from PBMCs. These receptors came from a human donor in good health.

The gene calls are TRBV19 and TRBJ2-3, with a possible D match to TRBD2 (5 bases). V lost 5 bases and J lost 4, with 10 bases in between. Germline assignment: CDR1 LNHDA and CDR2 SQIVND (reference sequence). The CDR3 spans 13 residues. The CDR3 sequence is CASSRRAADTQYF. In nucleotides, the CDR3 is TGTGCCAGTAGTCGGAGAGCGGCAGATACGCAGTATTTT.

This clone was detected only once. The chain uses TRBV11-3 and TRBJ2-7; 9 positions agree with TRBD1. The CDR3 has 13 amino acids. Germline-derived CDR1 and CDR2 are SGHNT and YENEEA. V trimming: 5 bases; J trimming: 3 bases; junction bases outside the gene matches: 2. The CDR3 region is CASSPGQGYEQYF. CDR3 nucleotide sequence: TGTGCCAGCAGCCCGGGACAGGGCTACGAGCAGTACTTC.

The V and J genes are TRBV11-3 and TRBJ1-1; D uncertain. The CDR3 is 16 residues long. V lost 5 bases, J lost 3 bases, and 19 bases lay in between. Germline V lookup: CDR1 SGHNT, CDR2 YENEEA. Here the CDR3 DNA reads TGTGCCAGCAGCGCCCCAAGCCCAATTCGATACACTGAAGCTTTCTTT. Translated: CASSAPSPIRYTEAFF. Variable domain in full (rest from reference TRBV11-3 and TRBJ1-1): EAGVVQSPRYKIIEKKQPVAFWCNPISGHNTLYWYLQNLGQGPELLIRYENEEAVDDSQLPKDRFSAERLKGVDSTLKIQPAELGDSAVYLCASSAPSPIRYTEAFFGQGTRLTVV.

The J gene is TRBJ1-1, the V gene TRBV19, with unresolved D. Trimming stripped 7 bases from V and 11 bases from J, with 20 bases between. This CDR3 is built from 13 residues. Germline CDR1 and CDR2: LNHDA and SQIVND (reference sequence). The CDR3 sequence: CASTPGDVSYAFF. In DNA form, the CDR3 reads TGTGCCAGTACCCCTGGAGATGTGTCCTATGCTTTCTTT.

This clone is a singleton in its sample. The chain joins TRBV9 to TRBJ2-3, with 14 positions matching TRBD2. The CDR3 sequence is 16 residues long. Germline lookup yields CDR1 SGDLS and CDR2 YYNGEE. J was trimmed by 3 bases and V by 3 bases; bases with no gene match: 3. The CDR3 loop is CASSGRTSGRTDTQYF. In DNA form, the CDR3 reads TGTGCCAGCAGCGGAAGGACTAGCGGGAGGACAGATACGCAGTATTTT.

In this sample, this clone turned up once. The V gene is TRBV27, the J gene TRBJ1-4; possibly TRBD1 for D (5 bases). Germline V gene lookup returns CDR1 MNHEY and CDR2 SMNVEV (reference sequence). V shed 2 bases and J shed 8 bases, with 18 bases lying between them. CDR3 length: 16 residues. CDR3 sequence (DNA): TGTGCCAGCAGTTTACTTAGGGGAATGCTACAAGAAAAACTGTTTTTT. It yields the protein CASSLLRGMLQEKLFF.

The rearrangement uses TRBV7-9 and TRBJ2-5, with a weak D call TRBD2 (5 bases). Trimming took 5 bases from V and 3 from J, leaving 13 bases between them. The CDR3 sequence is 14 residues long. Germline V gene data show CDR1 as SEHNR and CDR2 as FQNEAQ (reference sequence). The CDR3 sequence is CASSAGRPKETQYF. The CDR3 nucleotides are TGTGCCAGCAGCGCGGGTCGGCCTAAAGAGACCCAGTACTTC. The entire variable domain, with the rest obtained from reference TRBV7-9 and TRBJ2-5, is as follows: DTGVSQNPRHKITKRGQNVTFRCDPISEHNRLYWYRQTLGQGPEFLTYFQNEAQLEKSRLLSDRFSAERPKGSFSTLEIQRTEQGDSAMYLCASSAGRPKETQYFGPGTRLLVL.

This clone has a single count. CDR3 sequence (DNA): TGTGCCAGCGGCGTCGACAGGGCCGAGACCCAGTACTTC. This translates into CASGVDRAETQYF. The chain has TRBV6-1 and TRBJ2-5; 7 bases line up with TRBD1. The germline V gene has CDR1 MNHNS and CDR2 SASEGT. The CDR3 sequence is 13 residues long. The V gene end was trimmed by 8 bases and the J gene end by 5 bases; junction bases not matched to a gene: 8.

The rearrangement uses TRBV9 and TRBJ1-1; a weak D match, TRBD1 (6 bases). CDR3 length: 16 amino acids. Germline V gene lookup returns CDR1 SGDLS and CDR2 YYNGEE. Trimming left V 0 bases short and J 3 bases short, with 15 bases between. CDR3 amino acids: CASSVGHAGVDTEAFF. As DNA, the CDR3 is TGTGCCAGCAGCGTAGGCCACGCAGGGGTAGACACTGAAGCTTTCTTT.

The chain links TRBV7-9 to TRBJ2-5, with D perhaps matching TRBD1 (5 bases). Germline lookup yields CDR1 SEHNR and CDR2 FQNEAQ (reference sequence). V gave up 5 bases and J gave up 5 bases, with 6 bases separating them. This CDR3 is 11 amino acids long. The CDR3 DNA sequence: TGTGCCAGCAGCCCAGGGGAGACCCAGTACTTC. Translating gives CASSPGETQYF.

V gene TRBV6-4 combines with J gene TRBJ1-5; possible D gene TRBD1, 5 bases. This CDR3 has 16 amino acids. CDR1 and CDR2 from the germline V gene are MRHNA and SNTAGT. V was trimmed by 4 bases and J by 3 bases, leaving 16 bases between them. CDR3 region: CASSGGWTDNNQPQHF. The CDR3 bases are TGTGCCAGCAGTGGGGGCTGGACGGATAACAATCAGCCCCAGCATTTT.

The chain combines TRBV11-1 with TRBJ2-7; D is perhaps TRBD2 (6 bases). The V gene lost 5 bases and the J gene lost 5 bases, with 16 bases spanning the gap. In germline, CDR1 is SGHAT, CDR2 FQDESV (reference sequence). The CDR3 spans 14 residues. The CDR3 nucleotides read TGTGCCAGCAGCCCGCTCGCTAGCGATGACGAGCAGTACTTC. This translates into CASSPLASDDEQYF.

The chain couples TRBV5-1 to TRBJ2-3, with D possibly matching TRBD2 (6 bases). The germline V gene encodes CDR1 SGHRS and CDR2 YFSETQ. V was cut by 3 bases and J by 4 bases, with 15 bases left in between. CDR3 length equals 15 residues. The CDR3: CASSSTLPSADTQYF. The DNA for the CDR3 is TGCGCCAGCAGCTCAACCTTACCTAGCGCAGATACGCAGTATTTT.

The chain is built from TRBV6-6 and TRBJ2-3; a weak D match, TRBD2 (6 bases). The CDR3 consists of 16 residues. Deletions cut 2 bases from V and 4 bases from J, with 16 bases between. Germline V CDR1 and CDR2: MNHNY, SVGAGI (reference sequence). The CDR3 DNA reads TGTGCCAGCAGTTACCTGGGACTGGATTCCGCAGATACGCAGTATTTT. It codes for CASSYLGLDSADTQYF.

The chain uses TRBV4-2 and TRBJ2-1, with TRBD1 as a possible D gene (6 bases). This CDR3 has 14 amino acids. The V gene lost 1 base and the J gene lost 9 bases, with 13 bases spanning the gap. Germline V lookup: CDR1 LGHNA, CDR2 YNFKEQ. CDR3 nucleotides: TGTGCCAGCAGCCAAGGGGACGGGGACATTGAGCAGTTCTTC. Amino acids: CASSQGDGDIEQFF.

CDR3 sequence reads: CSVLDRPSYEQYF. In DNA form, the CDR3 reads TGCAGCGTTTTGGACAGGCCTTCCTACGAGCAGTACTTC. The chain joins TRBV29-1 to TRBJ2-7, with 7 bases identical to TRBD1. After removal of 5 bases from V and 1 base from J, the junction contained 5 bases not matched to a gene. CDR1 and CDR2 from the germline V gene are SQVTM and ANQGSEA. CDR3 length: 13 amino acids.

The CDR3 DNA reads TGCAGTGCTATGGGGGGATACGAGCAGTACTTC. Residues: CSAMGGYEQYF. This chain uses TRBV20-1 with TRBJ2-7; D might be TRBD2 (6 bases). The CDR3 is made up of 11 amino acids. V dropped 4 bases and J dropped 4 bases, with 8 bases sitting between them. In germline, CDR1 is DFQATT, CDR2 SNEGSKA (reference sequence).